This is a list of T cell receptor beta chains from one sample in a study of cytomegalovirus exposure and HLA in healthy donors. Generated by immunoSEQ multiplex PCR, the TCRdb table keeps only in-frame clones and is missing some. The sample carries around 140,000 clones, 79% recorded once. The specimen sequenced was PBMCs. The receptor set was obtained from a male donor in good health and CMV-seronegative. CDR3s include the opening cysteine and the closing phenylalanine or tryptophan. Each record gives: V gene, CDR3 length, D gene, clone size, J gene, CDR3 DNA, CDR3 protein. A D gene is named only where the DNA matches it firmly. Only some rows state a clone size, as once, few, many or a class for expanded clones.

>TRBV2|12|.|once|TRBJ1-2
TGTGCCAGCAGTGTGACAGAGCATGGCTACACCTTC
CASSVTEHGYTF
>TRBV6-5|11|.|.|TRBJ1-1
TGTGCCAGCAGTTACGAGGGTATAGCTTTCTTT
CASSYEGIAFF
>TRBV19|17|.|.|TRBJ1-3
TGTGCCAGTAGTATAGATCTCGAGGGAGGCCATGGAAACACCATATATTTT
CASSIDLEGGHGNTIYF
>TRBV7-6|12|TRBD1|.|TRBJ1-2
TGTGCCAGCAGAGGGACAGGGCGAGGCTACACCTTC
CASRGTGRGYTF
>TRBV19|16|.|.|TRBJ1-2
TGTGCCAGTACCCGGTGGTCGGACAATCTAAACTATGGCTACACCTTC
CASTRWSDNLNYGYTF
>TRBV4-3|13|.|many|TRBJ1-4
TGCGCCAGCAGCCAAGATTCGCGGGAAAAACTGTTTTTT
CASSQDSREKLFF
>TRBV15|13|.|.|TRBJ1-5
TGTGCCACCTCTAATCGAGGGAGGCAGCCCCAGCATTTT
CATSNRGRQPQHF
>TRBV29-1|12|.|.|TRBJ2-5
TGCAGCGTTGAGTCGGAACGGAGGACCCAGTACTTC
CSVESERRTQYF
>TRBV19|16|TRBD1|few|TRBJ2-2
TGTGCCAGTAGTTGGGGACAGGGCGGGGGCACCGGGGAGCTGTTTTTT
CASSWGQGGGTGELFF
>TRBV29-1|16|TRBD1|.|TRBJ2-2
TGCAGCGCCCTAGCGTTGGACAGGGCCGACACCGGGGAGCTGTTTTTT
CSALALDRADTGELFF
>TRBV27|16|TRBD1|once|TRBJ1-5
TGTGCCAGCAGTCCCACCGGGACAGGCCGCCCAGAGCCCCAGCATTTT
CASSPTGTGRPEPQHF